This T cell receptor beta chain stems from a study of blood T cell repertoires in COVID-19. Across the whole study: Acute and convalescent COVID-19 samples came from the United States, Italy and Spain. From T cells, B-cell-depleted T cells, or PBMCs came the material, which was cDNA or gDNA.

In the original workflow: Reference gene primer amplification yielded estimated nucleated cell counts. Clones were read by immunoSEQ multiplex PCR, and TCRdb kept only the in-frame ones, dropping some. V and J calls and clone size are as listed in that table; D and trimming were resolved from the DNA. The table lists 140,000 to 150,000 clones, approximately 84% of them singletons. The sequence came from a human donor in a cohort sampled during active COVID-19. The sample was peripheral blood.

DNA of the CDR3: TGCGCCAGCAGCTTTAGACAGTGGGACTATGGCTACACCTTC. This gives the protein CASSFRQWDYGYTF. The chain uses TRBV5-1 and TRBJ1-2; D perhaps matches TRBD1 (5 bases). V lost 2 bases and J 3 bases, leaving 11 bases between the germline ends. This CDR3 spans 14 amino acids. Germline V gives CDR1 SGHRS, CDR2 YFSETQ.